These T cell receptor beta chains were read from a single sample in a study of blood T cell repertoires in COVID-19. Sequenced by immunoSEQ multiplex PCR; TCRdb stores in-frame clones only, minus some. The sample lists 150,000 to 200,000 clones, around 82% occurring once. The sample was PBMCs or T cells enriched from blood (not recorded which). The source is a woman aged 50 to 60 with acute COVID-19. CDR3s leave out the opening cysteine and the closing phenylalanine or tryptophan.

TRBJ1-4 TRBV7-9 ASSLGTLTNEKLF
TRBJ1-1 TRBV7-2 ASSLRTGGTEAF
TRBJ2-5 TRBV5-8 ASSHGGARGETQY
TRBJ1-5 TRBV6-2/TRBV6-3 ASSYSTDSILHQPQH
TRBJ1-2 TRBV6-5 ASRGTGIAGYT
TRBJ2-2 TRBV11-2 ASREPGGLTGELF
TRBJ2-5 TRBV5-6 ASSLDRQETQY
TRBJ1-4 TRBV5-4 ASSFTGGSNEKLF
TRBJ1-5 TRBV19 ASRIGARGSNQPQH
TRBJ2-5 TRBV7-8 ASSLARAGGLETQY
TRBJ1-6 TRBV6-5 ASMNFGTANSPLH
TRBJ1-3 TRBV5-4 ASSLEVGGSNTIY
TRBJ1-3 TRBV3-1/TRBV3-2 ASSQVEGLRNTIY
TRBJ1-4 TRBV7-9 ASSDRFEKLF
TRBJ1-2 TRBV19 ASTLIGTGTLANYGYT
TRBJ2-5 TRBV6-5 ASGEYREY
TRBJ1-1 TRBV10-3 AISGQASEAF
TRBJ2-2 TRBV9 ASSDQTGLANTGELF
TRBJ2-1 TRBV28 ASNTVGTSGNNEQF